The clone carrying this T cell receptor beta chain is a singleton in its sample. Its target is unknown. The sample originates from a study of beta chain features in type 1 diabetes. Overall study findings and caveats: Among all four CD4+ subsets, Type 1 diabetes patients had TCRB CDR3s that were moderately but significantly shorter. Patients and controls would share equally any PCR tilt toward shorter templates. Any HLA-type effect on TCRB rearrangement remained unresolved here.

Every bit of the isolated RNA underwent reverse transcription, so sequencing read expressed TCRB transcripts. Using immunoSEQ multiplex PCR, the repertoire was profiled, and TCRdb retains in-frame clones only, with some absent. The table has about 170,000 clones, approximately 7.8% seen once. CDR3 length: 16 amino acids. Trimming removed 4 bases from V and 1 base from J, with 14 bases in between. From germline, CDR1 is SGHRS and CDR2 YFSETQ. The gene calls are TRBV5-1 and TRBJ2-2, with D maybe TRBD1 (5 bases). The sequenced sample consisted of central memory CD4+ T cells from blood. This sequence originates from a woman aged 35 to 49 with type 1 diabetes. The CDR3 nucleotides are TGCGCCAGCAGCCCTACTATAGGACAGAACACCGGGGAGCTGTTTTTT. Translating gives CASSPTIGQNTGELFF.